This T cell receptor beta chain was documented in a study of blood T cell repertoires in COVID-19. Study details: Sources were T cells, B-cell-depleted T cells, or PBMCs; the material itself was cDNA or gDNA.

The table came from immunoSEQ multiplex PCR; TCRdb's copy has only in-frame clones and leaves some out. The repertoire holds some 380,000 clones, about 89% seen once, with approximately 1.2% in the top ten. The CDR3 is made up of 13 amino acids. Deletions cut 3 bases from V and 10 bases from J, with 10 bases between. Germline CDR1 MGHDK, CDR2 SYGVNS. The sequence was collected from a man between 25 and 39 years old who had recovered from COVID-19. The specimen sequenced was PBMCs or T cells enriched from blood (not recorded which). J is TRBJ1-6 and V is TRBV25-1; D gene unclear. CDR3 protein: CASSDRVRSPLHF. Here the CDR3 DNA reads TGTGCCAGCAGTGACCGGGTTCGGTCACCCCTCCACTTT. Complete variable domain (other parts from reference TRBV25-1 and TRBJ1-6): EADIYQTPRYLVIGTGKKITLECSQTMGHDKMYWYQQDPGMELHLIHYSYGVNSTEKGDLSSESTVSRIRTEHFPLTLESARPSHTSQYLCASSDRVRSPLHFGNGTRLTVT.